One TCR beta chain is described in this entry. Its antigen remains unidentified. Germline CDR1 and CDR2: MRHNA and SNTAGT. This CDR3 contains 19 residues. V was pared by 5 bases and J by 0 bases, with 23 bases between. Replicate PCRs from sorted subsets contained roughly 200 ng DNA, which is around 29,000 T cell genomes. Libraries were prepared by immunoSEQ multiplex PCR; TCRdb keeps only in-frame clonotypes and omits some of them. The sample includes 450,000 to 700,000 clones, around 95% of them seen just once. This entry belongs to a study of shared clonotypes between healthy human individuals. Looking at the study overall: For every donor, three CD4 naive, three CD4 memory, two CD8 naive and one CD8 memory plates were used.

Study-wide results and caveats: Naive subsets usually exceeded memory subsets in estimated richness.

Terminally differentiated effector memory CD45RA+ cells were excluded by CCR7 positive selection of CD45RO-negative cells. This receptor was identified in a woman aged 25 to 39 in good health. The specimen was naive CD8+ T cells sorted from blood. V and J are TRBV6-4 and TRBJ1-3; D is unclear. CDR3: CASSPGSYGQSTSGNTIYF. CDR3 nucleotides: TGTGCCAGCAGTCCCGGATCCTATGGGCAGTCAACCTCTGGAAACACCATATATTTT.